These 19 T cell receptor beta chains came from one sample sequenced in a study of blood T cell repertoires in COVID-19. Data came from immunoSEQ multiplex PCR; TCRdb stores just in-frame clones and leaves some out. The repertoire consists of roughly 86,000 clones, with over 60% occurring once and the leading ten covering about 8.7%. What was sequenced was peripheral blood. These receptors were collected from a man between 45 and 60 years old who had recovered from COVID-19.

This clone was observed a single time. The V and J genes are TRBV2 and TRBJ2-7; D is uncertain. CDR3 length: 12 residues. Germline values: CDR1 SNHLY, CDR2 FYNNEI. The ends were cut back, 7 bases at V and 4 bases at J, with 11 bases in the middle. CDR3 region: CASNLVRYEQYF. DNA of the CDR3: TGTGCCAGCAATCTCGTCCGGTACGAGCAGTACTTC.

The rearrangement joins TRBV19 to TRBJ2-3, with D possibly matching TRBD1 (6 bases). V was shortened by 4 bases and J by 2 bases, with 16 bases between the two germline ends. This CDR3 has 16 amino acids. Germline V gene lookup returns CDR1 LNHDA and CDR2 SQIVND (reference sequence). CDR3 amino acids: CASSTGQTRSTDTQYF. Written as DNA, the CDR3 is TGTGCCAGTAGTACGGGACAAACCCGATCCACAGATACGCAGTATTTT.

The V call is TRBV9, the J call TRBJ2-2; TRBD1 is a possible D gene (6 bases). Per germline, CDR1 SGDLS and CDR2 YYNGEE. The CDR3 runs 17 residues. Between the trimmed V and J ends, which lost 3 bases and 2 bases, there was a span of 17 bases. CDR3 nucleotide sequence: TGTGCCAGCAGCGAGGGAACAGGGATCGCCAACACCGGGGAGCTGTTTTTT. This translates into CASSEGTGIANTGELFF.

The chain couples TRBV30 to TRBJ2-7, with 10 bases lining up with TRBD1. V lost 5 bases and J lost 6; bases outside the gene matches: 4. This CDR3 is 12 amino acids long. The germline gives CDR1 GTSNPN, CDR2 SVGIG (reference sequence). The CDR3 bases are TGTGCCTGGGAGACAGGGGGCGGCGAGCAGTACTTC. As protein: CAWETGGGEQYF.

This chain joins TRBV2 and TRBJ1-1; the D gene is possibly TRBD1 (6 bases). V shed 4 bases and J shed 1 base, with 13 bases lying between them. Germline CDR1 and CDR2: SNHLY and FYNNEI. This CDR3 region has 15 residues. CDR3 in DNA: TGTGCCAGCAGTGGGGCAGGGGCGGGGAACACTGAAGCTTTCTTT. Residues: CASSGAGAGNTEAFF.

Here the CDR3 reads CASSTSWTGQATNEKLFF. The CDR3 bases are TGTGCCAGTAGTACCTCATGGACAGGACAAGCAACTAATGAAAAACTGTTTTTT. The chain links TRBV19 to TRBJ1-4; TRBD1 matches at 7 bases. Trimming removed 4 bases from V and 0 bases from J; junction bases left unmatched: 11. Germline assignment: CDR1 LNHDA and CDR2 SQIVND (reference sequence). There are 18 residues in the CDR3.

This clone was observed a single time. The V call is TRBV4-2, the J call TRBJ2-3; D unresolved. The CDR3 is 13 amino acids. Germline V gene lookup returns CDR1 LGHNA and CDR2 YNFKEQ. The V end lost 0 bases, the J end lost 5 bases, and 6 bases lay between the germline ends. CDR3 sequence reads: CASSQDIKDTQYF. The CDR3 DNA is TGTGCCAGCAGCCAAGATATAAAAGATACGCAGTATTTT.

Written as DNA, the CDR3 is TGTGCCAGCAGTTCGGGTTTTACAGATACGCAGTATTTT. Translation gives CASSSGFTDTQYF. The gene calls are TRBV6-6 and TRBJ2-3; D remains ambiguous. The CDR3 extends over 13 amino acids. Looked up from germline, CDR1 is MNHNY and CDR2 is SVGAGI (reference sequence). Trimming took off 4 bases at V and 3 bases at J, with 8 bases between the two ends.

The J gene is TRBJ2-5, the V gene TRBV4-2, with a weak D call TRBD1 (6 bases). This CDR3 region has 13 residues. The germline gives CDR1 LGHNA, CDR2 YNFKEQ. Trimming stripped 5 bases from V and 3 bases from J, with 10 bases between. Here the CDR3 DNA reads TGTGCCAGCAGCTCGACAGGAGAAGAGACCCAGTACTTC. This gives the protein CASSSTGEETQYF.

The chain links TRBV19 to TRBJ2-3; D perhaps matches TRBD2 (6 bases). This CDR3 has 15 residues. CDR1 and CDR2 from the germline V gene are LNHDA and SQIVND (reference sequence). V lost 4 bases to trimming and J lost 7 bases, with 18 bases between them. CDR3 DNA: TGTGCCAGTAGTACCGGGACTTTCAACCCTTATACGCAGTATTTT. This gives the protein CASSTGTFNPYTQYF.

The J gene is TRBJ1-6, the V gene TRBV28; a weak D match, TRBD1 (5 bases). V lost 8 bases and J lost 7, with 18 bases in between. This CDR3 contains 15 residues. In germline, CDR1 is MDHEN, CDR2 SYDVKM. The CDR3 loop is CASRRQTGPNSPLHF. Written as DNA, the CDR3 is TGTGCCAGCCGTAGACAAACAGGTCCAAATTCACCCCTCCACTTT. The complete variable domain, with remaining parts taken from reference TRBV28 and TRBJ1-6, reads DVKVTQSSRYLVKRTGEKVFLECVQDMDHENMFWYRQDPGLGLRLIYFSYDVKMKEKGDIPEGYSVSREKKERFSLILESASTNQTSMYLCASRRQTGPNSPLHFGNGTRLTVT.

This sequence joins TRBV28 and TRBJ2-2; TRBD1 matches at 11 bases. V shed 7 bases, J shed 4 bases, and the junction held 8 bases outside the gene matches. Germline assignment: CDR1 MDHEN and CDR2 SYDVKM. This CDR3 region has 16 residues. Here the CDR3 reads CASTEGGQGGTGELFF. CDR3 sequence (DNA): TGTGCCAGCACCGAAGGGGGACAGGGGGGCACCGGGGAGCTGTTTTTT.

The chain is built from TRBV6-2 or TRBV6-3 and TRBJ2-3; D possibly corresponds to TRBD2 (6 bases). With 4 bases removed from V and 4 bases from J, the gap between germline ends came to 9 bases. The CDR3 covers 13 residues. Germline values: CDR1 MNHEY, CDR2 SVGEGT. The CDR3 here is CASSWGDPDTQYF. Written as DNA, the CDR3 is TGTGCCAGCAGTTGGGGGGATCCAGATACGCAGTATTTT.

CDR3 loop: CASSQDTRGRGSYNEQFF. The CDR3 DNA reads as TGTGCCAGCAGCCAAGATACGCGGGGCCGGGGCTCCTACAATGAGCAGTTCTTC. The chain combines TRBV4-2 with TRBJ2-1; D perhaps matches TRBD2 (6 bases). V was trimmed by 0 bases and J by 0 bases, leaving 15 bases between them. This CDR3 contains 18 residues. Germline V gene sequence: CDR1 LGHNA, CDR2 YNFKEQ.

The rearrangement links TRBV7-9 to TRBJ2-2; TRBD1 aligns across 7 bases. The length of the CDR3 is 14 residues. The V and J ends lost 5 bases and 5 bases, in that order; junction bases with no gene match: 5. Germline V gene lookup returns CDR1 SEHNR and CDR2 FQNEAQ (reference sequence). The DNA of the CDR3 is TGTGCCAGCAGCATCGACAGGGTTACCGGGGAGCTGTTTTTT. It specifies CASSIDRVTGELFF.

The rearrangement joins TRBV19 to TRBJ2-5, with TRBD1 matching 9 bases. The V segment lost 1 base and the J segment 4 bases; nucleotides outside the gene matches: 7. CDR3 size: 16 residues. Germline CDR1 is LNHDA and CDR2 is SQIVND (reference sequence). In nucleotides, the CDR3 is TGTGCCAGTAGTATAGGCTTACAGGGACAGGGAGAGACCCAGTACTTC. It is translated as CASSIGLQGQGETQYF.

This chain links TRBV6-5 with TRBJ2-2; 9 nucleotides agree with TRBD1. V dropped 9 bases and J dropped 8; count of bases not matched to a gene: 10. Germline V gene data show CDR1 as MNHEY and CDR2 as SVGAGI. The CDR3 runs 14 residues. The CDR3 sequence is CASLDRGPLGELFF. The CDR3 nucleotides read TGTGCCAGTTTGGACAGGGGACCTTTGGGGGAGCTGTTTTTT.

The chain couples TRBV5-1 to TRBJ2-2; TRBD1 might be the D (5 bases). Germline assignment: CDR1 SGHRS and CDR2 YFSETQ. This CDR3 has 17 amino acids. Trimming stripped 0 bases from V and 0 bases from J, with 12 bases between. CDR3 loop: CASSLGQGIPNTGELFF. The DNA for the CDR3 is TGCGCCAGCAGCTTGGGGCAGGGTATTCCGAACACCGGGGAGCTGTTTTTT.

The chain carries TRBV27 and TRBJ2-1; 8 bases agree with TRBD1. The junction had 4 bases not matched to a gene; V was cut back by 6 bases and J by 3 bases. CDR3 length equals 14 residues. The germline CDR1 and CDR2 sequences are MNHEY and SMNVEV (reference sequence). CDR3 DNA: TGTGCCAGCAGGACCGGACAGGGCTACAATGAGCAGTTCTTC. It encodes CASRTGQGYNEQFF.